Given below is one T cell receptor beta chain in context. This specimen includes other DNA sequences encoding the same CDR3. These data belong to a study of blood T cell repertoires in COVID-19. Study-wide background: Sites in the United States, Italy and Spain provided acute and convalescent COVID-19 samples. PBMCs, B-cell-depleted T cells, or T cells provided the cDNA or gDNA that made up the material.

As originally analysed: Reference gene primers were amplified, and this amplification served to estimate nucleated cell counts. Here immunoSEQ multiplex PCR was the method, and the copy in TCRdb shows in-frame clones only, minus some. The V and J calls and clone size come from that table; D and trimming were worked out from the DNA. The sample yields more than 400,000 clones, roughly 85% seen once. CDR3 length equals 14 residues. The V and J ends lost 6 bases and 1 base, in that order; junction bases with no gene match: 4. The germline V gene has CDR1 MNHEY and CDR2 SVGEGT. V is TRBV6-2 or TRBV6-3 and J is TRBJ1-1; TRBD1 agrees at 8 bases. This TCR derives from a human donor in a cohort sampled during active COVID-19. Sequencing used peripheral blood. As DNA, the CDR3 is TGTGCCAGCAGCCAGGGACAGGCGAACACTGAAGCTTTCTTT. Its translation: CASSQGQANTEAFF.